These T cell receptor beta chains were read from a single sample in a study of cytomegalovirus exposure and HLA in healthy donors. The table came from immunoSEQ multiplex PCR; TCRdb's copy has only in-frame clones and leaves some out. This sample has about 130,000 clones, with around 81% found just once. Sequencing was done on a sample of PBMCs. All receptors derive from a man younger than 35 in good health and CMV-seronegative. The CDR3 runs from the conserved cysteine through the conserved F or W. A D gene is named only where the DNA matches it firmly. Clone sizes are given selectively: once, few, many, or a class where the clone is expanded.

>TRBD1|TRBV6-1|-|TRBJ1-4
CASSEDRGRGKLFF
TGTGCCAGCAGTGAAGACAGGGGGCGGGGCAAGCTGTTTTTT
>TRBD1|TRBV4-1|-|TRBJ1-6
CASRNLGGQGYNSPLHF
TGCGCCAGCCGCAATCTTGGGGGACAGGGTTATAATTCACCCCTCCACTTT
>-|TRBV28|-|TRBJ2-7
CASTKAQGPYEQYF
TGTGCCAGCACCAAAGCTCAGGGCCCCTACGAGCAGTACTTC
>TRBD1|TRBV10-1|once|TRBJ2-5
CASSESRTGGRETQYF
TGCGCCAGCAGTGAGTCCCGTACAGGGGGCAGGGAGACCCAGTACTTC
>TRBD2|TRBV7-2|-|TRBJ2-1
CASSLLGTSDEQFF
TGTGCCAGCAGCTTATTAGGCACTAGCGATGAGCAGTTCTTC
>-|TRBV6-6|-|TRBJ1-1
CASSYSVLAAEAFF
TGTGCCAGCAGTTATTCAGTTTTGGCCGCTGAAGCTTTCTTT
>TRBD1|TRBV4-3|-|TRBJ1-2
CASSRDRDSYGYTF
TGCGCCAGCAGCCGTGACAGGGACAGCTATGGCTACACCTTC
>-|TRBV9|-|TRBJ1-1
CASSVGGQENTEAFF
TGTGCCAGCAGCGTGGGTGGGCAGGAGAACACTGAAGCTTTCTTT
>TRBD1|TRBV2|-|TRBJ2-1
CASRTGRYNEQFF
TGTGCCAGCAGGACAGGGCGTTACAATGAGCAGTTCTTC
>-|TRBV9|-|TRBJ1-1
CASSVARGTEAFF
TGTGCCAGCAGCGTAGCCAGGGGCACTGAAGCTTTCTTT
>-|TRBV27|-|TRBJ1-2
CASSLAGEDRGYTF
TGTGCCAGCAGTTTAGCGGGGGAGGATCGTGGCTACACCTTC
>TRBD1|TRBV5-6|-|TRBJ2-7
CASSSVNRGRLLEQYF
TGTGCCAGCAGCTCTGTAAACAGGGGCCGGCTCTTGGAGCAGTACTTC
>TRBD1|TRBV4-1|-|TRBJ1-3
CASSPAADRGAGNTIYF
TGCGCCAGCAGCCCAGCAGCCGACAGGGGAGCTGGAAACACCATATATTTT
>-|TRBV6-5|-|TRBJ1-5
CASSHTGDSNQPQHF
TGTGCCAGCAGCCATACAGGAGATAGCAATCAGCCCCAGCATTTT
>-|TRBV18|-|TRBJ1-2
CASSLTGSPQYGYTF
TGTGCCAGCTCACTAACAGGGAGTCCCCAGTATGGCTACACCTTC
>-|TRBV29-1|-|TRBJ1-1
CSVARATGYTEAFF
TGCAGCGTTGCGCGCGCGACAGGTTACACTGAAGCTTTCTTT
>TRBD2|TRBV10-3|-|TRBJ2-1
CAIRAGSEDEQFF
TGTGCCATCAGAGCGGGGTCGGAGGATGAGCAGTTCTTC
>-|TRBV5-1|-|TRBJ1-4
CASSPGTRGEKLFF
TGCGCCAGCAGCCCCGGGACCCGGGGGGAAAAACTGTTTTTT
>-|TRBV6-6|-|TRBJ1-5
CASSYAPNNNQPQHF
TGTGCCAGCAGTTATGCGCCCAATAATAATCAGCCCCAGCATTTT
>-|TRBV6-6|-|TRBJ1-1
CASSYSRGGNTEAFF
TGTGCCAGCAGTTACTCCCGGGGAGGGAACACTGAAGCTTTCTTT
>TRBD1|TRBV7-2|-|TRBJ1-1
CASSSGQGTEAFF
TGTGCCAGCAGCTCCGGACAGGGGACTGAAGCTTTCTTT
>-|TRBV30|-|TRBJ2-7
CAWTPSSGEQYF
TGTGCCTGGACCCCCTCTTCGGGAGAGCAGTACTTC
>-|TRBV18|-|TRBJ1-2
CASSPGQGHGGYTF
TGTGCCAGCTCACCTGGGCAGGGTCATGGTGGCTACACCTTC
>-|TRBV4-3|-|TRBJ2-7
CASSVTGGSYEQYF
TGCGCCAGCAGCGTAACTGGGGGGTCCTACGAGCAGTACTTC
>-|TRBV2|once|TRBJ1-2
CASSERTPGGYGYTF
TGTGCCAGCAGTGAGAGGACCCCGGGGGGCTATGGCTACACCTTC
>-|TRBV5-6|-|TRBJ1-5
CASSWERGGGPQHF
TGTGCCAGCAGCTGGGAAAGGGGGGGCGGGCCCCAGCATTTT
>TRBD2|TRBV18|once|TRBJ2-1
CASSPSAGVSYNEQFF
TGTGCCAGCTCACCATCTGCGGGGGTCTCCTACAATGAGCAGTTCTTC
>-|TRBV6-5|-|TRBJ1-1
CASSYSRNTEAFF
TGTGCCAGCAGTTACTCCCGGAACACTGAAGCTTTCTTT
>TRBD1|TRBV19|-|TRBJ1-5
CASSPGTGVTRIDQPQHF
TGTGCCAGTAGTCCCGGGACAGGGGTGACCAGAATCGATCAGCCCCAGCATTTT
>TRBD1|TRBV11-3|-|TRBJ2-1
CASSLYRGPYNEQFF
TGTGCCAGCAGCTTATACAGGGGGCCCTACAATGAGCAGTTCTTC
>-|TRBV18|-|TRBJ1-2
CASSPSGTSSNYGYTF
TGTGCCAGCTCACCATCGGGGACATCCTCTAACTATGGCTACACCTTC
>-|TRBV19|-|TRBJ2-1
CASSITGTGNIGHEQFF
TGTGCCAGTAGTATAACAGGGACGGGCAACATAGGTCATGAGCAGTTCTTC
>-|TRBV30|-|TRBJ1-3
CAWKNREVLSGNTIYF
TGTGCCTGGAAGAACCGGGAGGTCCTCTCTGGAAACACCATATATTTT
>-|TRBV4-3|-|TRBJ2-5
CASSQEPGETQYF
TGCGCCAGCAGCCAAGAACCGGGGGAGACCCAGTACTTC